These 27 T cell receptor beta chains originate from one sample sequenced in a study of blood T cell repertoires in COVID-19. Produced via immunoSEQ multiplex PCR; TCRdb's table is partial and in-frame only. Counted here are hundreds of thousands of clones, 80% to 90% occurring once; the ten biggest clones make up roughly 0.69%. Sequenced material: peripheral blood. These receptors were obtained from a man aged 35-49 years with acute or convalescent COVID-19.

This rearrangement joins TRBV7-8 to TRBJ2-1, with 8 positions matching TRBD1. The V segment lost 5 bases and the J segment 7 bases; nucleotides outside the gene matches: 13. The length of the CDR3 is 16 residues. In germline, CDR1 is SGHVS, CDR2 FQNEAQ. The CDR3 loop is CASSRRKDRVMNEQFF. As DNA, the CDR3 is TGTGCCAGCAGCCGTCGCAAGGACAGGGTTATGAATGAGCAGTTCTTC.

Here the CDR3 reads CASSTPFMNTEAFF. DNA for the CDR3: TGTGCCAGCTCAACACCTTTCATGAACACTGAAGCTTTCTTT. The genes are TRBV28 and TRBJ1-1, with D uncertain. CDR3 length: 14 residues. From germline, CDR1 is MDHEN and CDR2 SYDVKM. V was clipped by 8 bases and J by 0 bases, with 13 bases between them.

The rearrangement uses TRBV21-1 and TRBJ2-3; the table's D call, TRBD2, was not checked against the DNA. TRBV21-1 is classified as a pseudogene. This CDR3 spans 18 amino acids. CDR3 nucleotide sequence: TGTGCCAGCAGCAAGGACCTCGGATCGGCGGGGGACACAGATACGCAGTATTTT. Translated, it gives CASSKDLGSAGDTDTQYF.

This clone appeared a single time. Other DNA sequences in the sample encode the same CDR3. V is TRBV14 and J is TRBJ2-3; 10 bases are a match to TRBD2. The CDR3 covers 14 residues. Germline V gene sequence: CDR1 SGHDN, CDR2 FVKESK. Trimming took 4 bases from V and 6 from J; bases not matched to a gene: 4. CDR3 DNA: TGTGCCAGCAGCCTTTTGACTAGCGGGGATACGCAGTATTTT. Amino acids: CASSLLTSGDTQYF.

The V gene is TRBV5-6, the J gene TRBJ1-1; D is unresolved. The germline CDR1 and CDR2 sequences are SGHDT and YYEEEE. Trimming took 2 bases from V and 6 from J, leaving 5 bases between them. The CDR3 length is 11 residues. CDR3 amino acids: CASSFHSEAFF. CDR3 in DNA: TGTGCCAGCAGCTTTCACTCTGAAGCTTTCTTT.

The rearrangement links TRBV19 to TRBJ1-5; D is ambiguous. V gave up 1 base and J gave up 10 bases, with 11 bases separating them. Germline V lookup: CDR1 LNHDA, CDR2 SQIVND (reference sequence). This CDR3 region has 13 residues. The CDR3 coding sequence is TGTGCCAGTAGTATAGTGGAGAAAGGCCCCCAGCATTTT. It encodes CASSIVEKGPQHF.

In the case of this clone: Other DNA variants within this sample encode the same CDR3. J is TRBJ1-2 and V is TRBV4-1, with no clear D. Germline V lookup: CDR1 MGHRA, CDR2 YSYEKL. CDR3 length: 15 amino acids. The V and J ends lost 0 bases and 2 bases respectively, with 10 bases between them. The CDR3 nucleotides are TGCGCCAGCAGCCAAGATTTACCGGGGAACTATGGCTACACCTTC. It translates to CASSQDLPGNYGYTF.

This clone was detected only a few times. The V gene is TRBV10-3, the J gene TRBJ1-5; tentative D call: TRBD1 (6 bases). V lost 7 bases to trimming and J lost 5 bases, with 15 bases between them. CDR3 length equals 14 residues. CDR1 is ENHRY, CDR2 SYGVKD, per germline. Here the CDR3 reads CAIKGESGDQPQHF. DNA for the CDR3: TGTGCCATCAAGGGGGAGTCGGGCGATCAGCCCCAGCATTTT.

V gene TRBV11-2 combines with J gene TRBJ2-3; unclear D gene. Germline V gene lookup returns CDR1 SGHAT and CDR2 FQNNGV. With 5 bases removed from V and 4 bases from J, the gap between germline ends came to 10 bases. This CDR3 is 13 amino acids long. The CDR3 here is CASSRFEADTQYF. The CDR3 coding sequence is TGTGCCAGCAGCCGCTTCGAGGCAGATACGCAGTATTTT.

This CDR3 is CAISESRTANYGYTF. The CDR3 nucleotides read TGTGCCATCAGTGAGTCTAGGACAGCTAACTATGGCTACACCTTC. The rearrangement links TRBV10-3 to TRBJ1-2; D is perhaps TRBD1 (6 bases). This CDR3 contains 15 residues. V was cut by 0 bases and J by 0 bases, with 8 bases left in between. The V gene's germline CDR1 is ENHRY and CDR2 SYGVKD.

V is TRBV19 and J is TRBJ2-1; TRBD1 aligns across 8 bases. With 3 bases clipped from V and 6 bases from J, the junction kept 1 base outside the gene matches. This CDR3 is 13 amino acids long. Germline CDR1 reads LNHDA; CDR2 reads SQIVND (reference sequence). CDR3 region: CASSIGQGNEQFF. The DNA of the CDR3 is TGTGCCAGTAGTATCGGACAGGGCAATGAGCAGTTCTTC.

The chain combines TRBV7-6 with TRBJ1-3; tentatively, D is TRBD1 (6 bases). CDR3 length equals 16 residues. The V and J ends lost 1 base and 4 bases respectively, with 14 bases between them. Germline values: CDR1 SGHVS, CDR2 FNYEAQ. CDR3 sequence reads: CASSLVLGARGNTIYF. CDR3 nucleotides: TGTGCCAGCAGCTTAGTGTTGGGGGCAAGAGGAAACACCATATATTTT.

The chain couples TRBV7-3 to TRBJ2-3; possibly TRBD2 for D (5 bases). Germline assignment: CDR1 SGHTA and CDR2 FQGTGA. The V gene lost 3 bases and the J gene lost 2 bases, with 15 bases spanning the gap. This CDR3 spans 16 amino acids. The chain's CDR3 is CASSLGGRGYTDTQYF. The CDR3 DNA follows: TGTGCCAGCAGCTTGGGCGGACGAGGGTACACAGATACGCAGTATTTT. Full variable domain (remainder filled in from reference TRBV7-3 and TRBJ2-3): GAGVSQTPSNKVTEKGKYVELRCDPISGHTALYWYRQSLGQGPEFLIYFQGTGAADDSGLPNDRFFAVRPEGSVSTLKIQRTERGDSAVYLCASSLGGRGYTDTQYFGPGTRLTVL.

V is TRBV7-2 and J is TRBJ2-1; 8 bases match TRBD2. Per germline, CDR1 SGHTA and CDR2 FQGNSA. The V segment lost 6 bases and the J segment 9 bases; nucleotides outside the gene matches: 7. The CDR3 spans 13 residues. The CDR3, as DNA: TGTGCCAGCAGGACCGGCCTAGCGGGTGAGCAGTTCTTC. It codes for CASRTGLAGEQFF.

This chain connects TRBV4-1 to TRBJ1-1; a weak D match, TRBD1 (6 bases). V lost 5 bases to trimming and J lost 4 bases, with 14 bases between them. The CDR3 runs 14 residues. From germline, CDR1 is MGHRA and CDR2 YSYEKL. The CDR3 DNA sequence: TGCGCCAGCAGCGGTTCGGGGGGGCTCACTGAAGCTTTCTTT. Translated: CASSGSGGLTEAFF.

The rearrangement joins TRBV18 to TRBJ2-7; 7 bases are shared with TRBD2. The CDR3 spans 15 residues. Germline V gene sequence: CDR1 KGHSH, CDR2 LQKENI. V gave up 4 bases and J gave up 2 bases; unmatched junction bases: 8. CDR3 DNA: TGTGCCAGCTCACAAGCCGGGACTAATGCCTACGAGCAGTACTTC. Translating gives CASSQAGTNAYEQYF.

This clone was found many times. CDR3 coding DNA: TGCGCCAGCAATCCTGACACTCAAGAGACCCAGTACTTC. Translating it yields CASNPDTQETQYF. The J gene is TRBJ2-5, the V gene TRBV5-1, with D hard to call. Germline V gene sequence: CDR1 SGHRS, CDR2 YFSETQ. V lost 6 bases and J lost 2, with 11 bases in between. This CDR3 has 13 amino acids.

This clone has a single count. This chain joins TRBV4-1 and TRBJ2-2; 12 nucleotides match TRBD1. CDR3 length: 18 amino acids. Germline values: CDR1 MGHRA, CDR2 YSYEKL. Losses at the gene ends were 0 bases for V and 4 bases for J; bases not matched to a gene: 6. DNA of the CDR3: TGCGCCAGCAGCCAAGACCGGGACAGGGGGCCGGGCACCGGGGAGCTGTTTTTT. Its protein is CASSQDRDRGPGTGELFF.

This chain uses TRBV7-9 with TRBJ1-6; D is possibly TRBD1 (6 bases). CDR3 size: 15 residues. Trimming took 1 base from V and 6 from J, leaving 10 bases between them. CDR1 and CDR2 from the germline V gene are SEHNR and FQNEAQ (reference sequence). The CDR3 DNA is TGTGCCAGCAGCTTAGTCGGACAGCGTAATTCACCCCTCCACTTT. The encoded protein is CASSLVGQRNSPLHF.

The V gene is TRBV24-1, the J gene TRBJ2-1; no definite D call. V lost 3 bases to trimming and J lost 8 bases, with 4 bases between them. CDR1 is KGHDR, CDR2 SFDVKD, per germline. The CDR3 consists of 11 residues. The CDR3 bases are TGTGCCACCAGTGATCATTATGAGCAGTTCTTC. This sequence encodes CATSDHYEQFF.

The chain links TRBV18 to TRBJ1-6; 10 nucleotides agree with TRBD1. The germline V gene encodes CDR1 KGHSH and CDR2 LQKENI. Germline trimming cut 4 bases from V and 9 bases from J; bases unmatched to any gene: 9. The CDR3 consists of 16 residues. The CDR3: CASSLDRQGAGSPLHF. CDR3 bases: TGTGCCAGCTCACTAGACCGACAGGGGGCTGGTTCACCCCTCCACTTT.

CDR3 nucleotide sequence: TGCAGTGCTAGTCGGGGGGATCGCCCCTACGAGCAGTACTTC. It is translated as CSASRGDRPYEQYF. The gene calls are TRBV20-1 and TRBJ2-7, with TRBD2 matching over 7 bases. Germline V lookup: CDR1 DFQATT, CDR2 SNEGSKA (reference sequence). V lost 3 bases, J lost 2 bases, and 7 bases stayed unmatched. The CDR3 extends over 14 amino acids.

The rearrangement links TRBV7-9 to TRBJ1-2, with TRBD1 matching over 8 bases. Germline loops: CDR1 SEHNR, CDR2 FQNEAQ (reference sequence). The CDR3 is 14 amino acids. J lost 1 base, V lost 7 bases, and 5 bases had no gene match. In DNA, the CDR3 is TGTGCCAGCACCCTAACAGGGGGTAACTATGGCTACACCTTC. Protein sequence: CASTLTGGNYGYTF.

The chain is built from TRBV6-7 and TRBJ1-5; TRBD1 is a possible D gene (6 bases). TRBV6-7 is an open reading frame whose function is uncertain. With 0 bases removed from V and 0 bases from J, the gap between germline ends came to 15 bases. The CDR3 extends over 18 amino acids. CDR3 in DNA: TGTGCCAGCAGTTACTCGGACAGCACGTTTGATAGCAATCAGCCCCAGCATTTT. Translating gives CASSYSDSTFDSNQPQHF.

Written as DNA, the CDR3 is TGTGCCAGCAGCCAAGCGGTACTCGGGGCCAACGTCCTGACTTTC. Residues: CASSQAVLGANVLTF. V gene TRBV6-5 combines with J gene TRBJ2-6, with D tentatively TRBD2 (5 bases). V was shortened by 6 bases and J by 4 bases, with 13 bases between the two germline ends. Germline values: CDR1 MNHEY, CDR2 SVGAGI. The CDR3 sequence is 15 residues long.

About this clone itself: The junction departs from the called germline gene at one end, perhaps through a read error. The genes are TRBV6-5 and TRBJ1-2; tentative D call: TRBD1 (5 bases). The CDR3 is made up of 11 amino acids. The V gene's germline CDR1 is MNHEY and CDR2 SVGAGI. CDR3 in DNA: TGTGCCAGCAGTTCTAGGGGTGATTATATCTTC. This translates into CASSSRGDYIF.

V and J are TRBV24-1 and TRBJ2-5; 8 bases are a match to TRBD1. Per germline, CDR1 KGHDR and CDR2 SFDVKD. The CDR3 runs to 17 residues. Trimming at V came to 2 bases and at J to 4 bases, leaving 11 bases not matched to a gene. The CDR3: CATSDSRTGPAGETQYF. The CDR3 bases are TGTGCCACCAGTGATTCCCGGACAGGGCCGGCGGGAGAGACCCAGTACTTC.